This T cell receptor (beta chain) was identified in a study of T cells in localized non-small cell lung cancer. Details on this clone: The antigen remains undetermined.

The data were produced by immunoSEQ multiplex PCR, yet TCRdb's version contains in-frame clones alone and is incomplete. The sample holds some 29,000 clones; over 85% are singletons and the top ten take about 3%. V lost 0 bases, J lost 6 bases, and 6 bases lay in between. The germline CDR1 and CDR2 sequences are SGDLS and YYNGEE. The CDR3 runs 13 residues. The study, taken as a whole, reports: Heterogeneity cannot be ruled out, as sequencing used one tumor region only. Adjacent uninvolved lung tissue had the highest T cell clonality, exceeding tumor. A raised T cell density in blood coincided with lengthier overall survival.

The chain carries TRBV9 and TRBJ2-2, with a weak D call TRBD1 (5 bases). This clonotype was sampled from a woman aged 18 to 50 with stage I lung adenocarcinoma. The starting material was peripheral blood, obtained before any cancer treatment. The CDR3 DNA sequence: TGTGCCAGCAGCGTAGCAGGGTCCGGGGAGCTGTTTTTT. Residues: CASSVAGSGELFF.